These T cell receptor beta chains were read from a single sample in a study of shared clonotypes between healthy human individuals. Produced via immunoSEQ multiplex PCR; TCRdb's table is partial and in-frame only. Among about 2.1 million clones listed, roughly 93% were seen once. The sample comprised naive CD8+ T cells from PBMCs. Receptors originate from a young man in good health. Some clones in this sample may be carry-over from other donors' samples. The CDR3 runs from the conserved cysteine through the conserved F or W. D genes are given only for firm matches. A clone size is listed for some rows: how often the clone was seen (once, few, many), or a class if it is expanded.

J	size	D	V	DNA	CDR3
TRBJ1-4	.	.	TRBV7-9	TGTGCCAGCAGCCCAGGGACCCTTCGGGTTGAAAAACTGTTTTTT	CASSPGTLRVEKLFF
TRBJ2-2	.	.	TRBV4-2	TGTGCCAGCAGACACCTAGCCACCGGGGAGCTGTTTTTT	CASRHLATGELFF
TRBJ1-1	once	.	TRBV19	TGTGCCAGTAGTATAGGGACAGAGAACACTGAAGCTTTCTTT	CASSIGTENTEAFF
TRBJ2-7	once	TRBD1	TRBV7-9	TGTGCCAGCAGCTTCGACAGGGAGTACCACGAGCAGTACTTC	CASSFDREYHEQYF
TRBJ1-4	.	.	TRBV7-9	TGTGCCAGCAGCCTAGGGGGGGATATTGAAAAACTGTTTTTT	CASSLGGDIEKLFF
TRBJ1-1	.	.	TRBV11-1	TGTGCCAGCAGCTTTGACGTTGGGGGGAGCACTGAAGCTTTCTTT	CASSFDVGGSTEAFF
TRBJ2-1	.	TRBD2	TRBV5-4	TGTGCCAGCAGCTTGATCCTAGCGGGAGAGTATGAGCAGTTCTTC	CASSLILAGEYEQFF
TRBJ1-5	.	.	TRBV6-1	TGTGCCAGCAGTGCCGGGGACAGCAATCAGCCCCAGCATTTT	CASSAGDSNQPQHF
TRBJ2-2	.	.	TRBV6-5	TGTGCCAGCAGTTTACAGGGCCCCGGGGAGCTGTTTTTT	CASSLQGPGELFF
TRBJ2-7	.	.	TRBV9	TGTGCCAGCAGCGTAGGGGGTCTAGTAATCCACGAGCAGTACTTC	CASSVGGLVIHEQYF
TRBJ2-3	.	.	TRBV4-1	TGCGCCAGCAGCCCTACTAGGAGGAGGGCCGATACGCAGTATTTT	CASSPTRRRADTQYF
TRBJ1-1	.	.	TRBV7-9	TGTGCCATCCACTGGGGTTTTCCTGAAGCTTTCTTT	CAIHWGFPEAFF
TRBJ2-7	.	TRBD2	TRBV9	TGTGCCAGCAGCCAAGAAGCGGGGAGGGCCTTCTACGAGCAGTACTTC	CASSQEAGRAFYEQYF
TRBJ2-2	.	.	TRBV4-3	TGCGCCAGCAGCACCTACAGGGTTTTGTCTATGACCGGGGAGCTGTTTTTT	CASSTYRVLSMTGELFF
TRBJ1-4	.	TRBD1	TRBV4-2	TGTGCCAGCAGCCAAGTAACAGGGGGGCCCGAAAATGAAAAACTGTTTTTT	CASSQVTGGPENEKLFF
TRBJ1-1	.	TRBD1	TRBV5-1	TGCGCCAGCAGCCTCAGACAGGGGAGAGACACTGAAGCTTTCTTT	CASSLRQGRDTEAFF
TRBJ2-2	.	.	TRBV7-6	TGTGCCAGCAGCTTATTTAGGCTCGACACCGGGGAGCTGTTTTTT	CASSLFRLDTGELFF
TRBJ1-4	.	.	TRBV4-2	TGTGCCAGCAGCCAAGAAGGGGCCCCGGGGAATGAAAAACTGTTTTTT	CASSQEGAPGNEKLFF
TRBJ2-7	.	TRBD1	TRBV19	TGTGCCAGTAGTTTTAGGACAGGGGCCTACGAGCAGTACTTC	CASSFRTGAYEQYF
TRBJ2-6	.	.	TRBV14	TGTGCCAGCAGGGGACGCGGAACCTCTGGGGCCAACGTCCTGACTTTC	CASRGRGTSGANVLTF
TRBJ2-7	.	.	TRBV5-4	TGTGCCAGCAGCTTGGGCAGGGGCACAGGGGAGCAGTACTTC	CASSLGRGTGEQYF
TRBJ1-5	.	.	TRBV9	TGTGCCAGCAGCGTGACAGGAAATCAGCCCCAGCATTTT	CASSVTGNQPQHF
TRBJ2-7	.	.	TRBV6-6	TGTGCCAGCCACGGGAGTTCCTACGAGCAGTACTTC	CASHGSSYEQYF
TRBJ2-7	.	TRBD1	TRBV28	TGTGCCAGCAGTTTAGGGGACAGGGCCTACGAGCAGTACTTC	CASSLGDRAYEQYF
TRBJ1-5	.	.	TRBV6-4	TGTGCCAGCTTTGCAGTACAGCCCCAGCATTTT	CASFAVQPQHF
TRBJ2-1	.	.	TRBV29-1	TGCAGCGGAATATTGGCCTTAGGCGGGCAGTTCTTC	CSGILALGGQFF
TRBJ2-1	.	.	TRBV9	TGTGCCAGCAGCGGCCCCGACGGGAACACGCTATACAATGAGCAGTTCTTC	CASSGPDGNTLYNEQFF
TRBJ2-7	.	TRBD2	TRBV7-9	TGTGCCAGCAGGCCGGGACTAGACTACGAGCAGTACTTC	CASRPGLDYEQYF
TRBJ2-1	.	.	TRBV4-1	TGCGCCAGCAGCCAAGTACGGGCGCCACACAATGAGCAGTTCTTC	CASSQVRAPHNEQFF
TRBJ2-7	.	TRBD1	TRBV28	TGTGCCAGCAGTGGCCCGGGACAGGGCTCCTACGAGCAGTACTTC	CASSGPGQGSYEQYF
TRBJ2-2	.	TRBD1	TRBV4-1	TGCGCCAGCAGCCGGACACAGGGGGTGCTGAACACCGGGGAGCTGTTTTTT	CASSRTQGVLNTGELFF
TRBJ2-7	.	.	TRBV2	TGTGCCAGCAGGGGCTGGACGGAGACCTACGAGCAGTACTTC	CASRGWTETYEQYF
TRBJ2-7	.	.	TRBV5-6	TGTGCCAGCAGCTTGGGAGGGTTGACCTCCTACGAGCAGTACTTC	CASSLGGLTSYEQYF
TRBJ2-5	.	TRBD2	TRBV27	TGTGCCAGCAGTTCTCCCCGGACTAGCGGAAGAGAGACCCAGTACTTC	CASSSPRTSGRETQYF
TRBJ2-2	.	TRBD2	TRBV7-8	TGTGCCAGCAGCTTAGACTCGTCACGGGAGGACACCGGGGAGCTGTTTTTT	CASSLDSSREDTGELFF
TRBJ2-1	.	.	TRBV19	TGTGCCAGTAGTATCGGTCTCTCTACTGAGCAGTTCTTC	CASSIGLSTEQFF